This T cell receptor beta chain comes out of a study of identical twins. A single record per CDR3 protein comes from TCRdb applying MiXCR to the 5' RACE reads. The profile shows hundreds of thousands of distinct CDR3 sequences, roughly 18% of them singletons. In its sample, this clonotype was seen many times. Germline assignment: CDR1 DFQATT and CDR2 SNEGSKA (reference sequence). V dropped 7 bases and J dropped 2; count of bases not matched to a gene: 4. This CDR3 spans 14 amino acids. The data also belong to a second study, concerning T cells expressing NK-cell markers. In that study: Cells sorted as CD3+CD56+NKG2C+, CD3+CD56+NKG2C- and CD3+CD56-NKG2C+ T cells supplied the TCR beta repertoires.

The rearrangement joins TRBV20-1 to TRBJ2-1, with TRBD2 identical over 11 bases. Sequencing was done on a sample of PBMCs. This sequence was found in a woman younger than 30 in good health. In DNA form, the CDR3 reads TGCAGTGTCCTAGCGGGAGGTGCCTACAATGAGCAGTTCTTC. It is translated as CSVLAGGAYNEQFF.